One sample yielded the 22 T cell receptor beta chains listed below, sequenced in a study of T cell responses to AZD1222 COVID-19 vaccine. Sequencing was performed with immunoSEQ multiplex PCR; in TCRdb, only in-frame clones are kept and a portion is missing. The sample has 250,000 to 300,000 clones; 94% are singletons. The source was peripheral blood, collected 28 days after the second AZD1222 dose. The origin of the receptors is an adult who received the AZD1222 COVID-19 vaccine.

The count of this clone is one. V and J are TRBV27 and TRBJ2-7; 11 bases map to TRBD2. The CDR3 loop spans 15 amino acids. Germline V CDR1 and CDR2: MNHEY, SMNVEV (reference sequence). V dropped 0 bases and J dropped 7; count of bases not matched to a gene: 5. The CDR3 nucleotides are TGTGCCAGCAGTTTATCGACTAGCGGGATAGGGGAGCAGTACTTC. Amino acid sequence: CASSLSTSGIGEQYF.

The chain employs TRBV3-1 (or the pseudogene TRBV3-2) and TRBJ1-5; unclear D gene. This CDR3 is built from 12 residues. V was pared by 1 base and J by 5 bases, with 3 bases between. Germline V CDR1 and CDR2: LGHDT, YNNKEL (reference sequence). The CDR3, as DNA: TGTGCCAGCAGCCAAGTGTATCAGCCCCAGCATTTT. Translating it yields CASSQVYQPQHF.

This clone was counted a single time. V usage is TRBV5-1 and J usage is TRBJ1-5, with a possible D match to TRBD1 (5 bases). From germline, CDR1 is SGHRS and CDR2 YFSETQ. The CDR3 covers 15 residues. V was shortened by 0 bases and J by 4 bases, with 11 bases between the two germline ends. This CDR3 is CASSLALGQNQPQHF. The CDR3, as DNA: TGCGCCAGCAGCTTGGCGTTGGGGCAGAATCAGCCCCAGCATTTT.

The V gene is TRBV7-2, the J gene TRBJ2-1; TRBD1 aligns across 8 bases. Trimming removed 3 bases from V and 0 bases from J; junction bases left unmatched: 1. This CDR3 has 15 amino acids. From germline, CDR1 is SGHTA and CDR2 FQGNSA. CDR3 DNA sequence: TGTGCCAGCAGCTTCCAGGGGGCCTCCTACAATGAGCAGTTCTTC. It encodes CASSFQGASYNEQFF.

The J gene is TRBJ2-7, the V gene TRBV24-1; TRBD2 is a possible D gene (7 bases). This CDR3 has 14 residues. The V end was cut by 6 bases, the J end by 5 bases, with 16 bases between. Germline V CDR1 and CDR2: KGHDR, SFDVKD. The CDR3 protein is CATSLGRGGNEQYF. Written as DNA, the CDR3 is TGTGCCACCAGTCTGGGCAGGGGAGGGAACGAGCAGTACTTC.

The chain has TRBV6-2 or TRBV6-3 and TRBJ1-1, with D perhaps matching TRBD1 (6 bases). Trimming took 0 bases from V and 6 from J, leaving 14 bases between them. Germline CDR1 reads MNHEY; CDR2 reads SVGEGT. The CDR3 is made up of 15 amino acids. In DNA, the CDR3 is TGTGCCAGCAGTTACTCCCCAAGGGGGACGGCTGAAGCTTTCTTT. Protein sequence: CASSYSPRGTAEAFF.

The CDR3 loop reads CASSSYPGTGAAYEQYF. In nucleotides, the CDR3 is TGTGCCAGCAGCTCGTATCCCGGGACAGGGGCAGCCTACGAGCAGTACTTC. The chain has TRBV11-2 and TRBJ2-7, with 10 bases matching TRBD1. V trimming: 4 bases; J trimming: 2 bases; junction bases outside the gene matches: 11. Germline V CDR1 and CDR2: SGHAT, FQNNGV. This CDR3 spans 17 amino acids.

Comment on this clone: In the same sample, other DNA sequences code for this CDR3. The chain employs TRBV2 and TRBJ1-2; D is perhaps TRBD1 (6 bases). V was clipped by 1 base and J by 4 bases, with 10 bases between them. Germline CDR1 reads SNHLY; CDR2 reads FYNNEI. The length of the CDR3 is 14 residues. The CDR3 DNA sequence: TGTGCCAGCAGTGAAGGCAGGGGTGGCTATGGCTACACCTTC. Protein sequence: CASSEGRGGYGYTF.

J is TRBJ1-1 and V is TRBV6-5, with D unresolved. The V gene lost 7 bases and the J gene lost 6 bases, with 21 bases spanning the gap. The CDR3 spans 15 residues. In germline, CDR1 is MNHEY, CDR2 SVGAGI. CDR3 residues: CASTYRSGLGAEAFF. CDR3 coding DNA: TGTGCCAGCACCTACCGGTCTGGATTAGGTGCTGAAGCTTTCTTT.

The chain carries TRBV19 and TRBJ1-5, with D possibly matching TRBD1 (6 bases). Germline values: CDR1 LNHDA, CDR2 SQIVND (reference sequence). Trimming took 5 bases from V and 4 from J, leaving 12 bases between them. The CDR3 runs to 14 residues. The CDR3 DNA sequence: TGTGCCAGTAGTCTACAGGGAGGGAATCAGCCCCAGCATTTT. Amino acid sequence: CASSLQGGNQPQHF.

This clone has only one observation. CDR3 nucleotides: TGTGCCAGCAGCCTCTCGAGAGGGGGTCACGAGCAGTACTTC. It encodes CASSLSRGGHEQYF. The rearrangement uses TRBV11-2 and TRBJ2-7; D may be TRBD1 (6 bases). CDR1 is SGHAT, CDR2 FQNNGV, per germline. The ends were cut back, 5 bases at V and 5 bases at J, with 16 bases in the middle. There are 14 residues in the CDR3.

The V and J genes are TRBV30 and TRBJ2-7, with TRBD2 identical over 8 bases. CDR3 length: 13 residues. Germline-derived CDR1 and CDR2 are GTSNPN and SVGIG (reference sequence). The ends lost 3 bases at V and 2 bases at J; junction bases unmatched: 3. The CDR3 is CAWRLAATYEQYF. CDR3 sequence (DNA): TGTGCCTGGAGACTAGCGGCCACCTACGAGCAGTACTTC.

In the case of this clone: Compared with germline, one end of the junction differs, possibly owing to a read error. The chain couples TRBV3-1 (or the pseudogene TRBV3-2) to TRBJ2-7, with 8 bases fitting TRBD2. Germline CDR1 and CDR2: LGHDT and YNNKEL (reference sequence). CDR3 length: 10 amino acids. The DNA for the CDR3 is TGTGCCAGCAGCGACCTAGCGGGCCCGTTC. It specifies CASSDLAGPF.

The J gene is TRBJ2-7, the V gene TRBV27; 9 nucleotides line up with TRBD1. Trimming removed 6 bases from V and 7 bases from J; junction bases left unmatched: 7. The CDR3 sequence is 13 residues long. CDR1 and CDR2 from the germline V gene are MNHEY and SMNVEV (reference sequence). The CDR3 DNA reads TGTGCCAGCAGCCGGGACAGGGTCAGGGAGCAGTACTTC. Translating it yields CASSRDRVREQYF.

This clone appeared a single time. The rearrangement links TRBV7-9 to TRBJ1-1; D is uncertain. The germline V and J ends were trimmed by 3 bases and 1 base, with 6 bases remaining between them. CDR3 length: 13 residues. CDR1 SEHNR and CDR2 FQNEAQ come from the germline V gene (reference sequence). The CDR3 is CASSFNRNTEAFF. The CDR3 region has the DNA TGTGCCAGCAGCTTTAACAGGAACACTGAAGCTTTCTTT.

V usage is TRBV2 and J usage is TRBJ1-4; the D is unclear. The CDR3 covers 13 residues. CDR1 and CDR2 from the germline V gene are SNHLY and FYNNEI. Between the trimmed V and J ends, which lost 7 bases and 8 bases, there was a span of 14 bases. CDR3: CASTWTAGEKLFF. In DNA form, the CDR3 reads TGTGCCAGCACCTGGACGGCTGGGGAAAAACTGTTTTTT.

This rearrangement joins TRBV28 to TRBJ1-6, with D tentatively TRBD1 (5 bases). The CDR3 extends over 15 amino acids. From germline, CDR1 is MDHEN and CDR2 SYDVKM. V lost 4 bases and J lost 7, with 14 bases in between. CDR3 residues: CASSSPGHRNSPLHF. The CDR3 nucleotides are TGTGCCAGCAGTTCCCCCGGACATCGAAATTCACCCCTCCACTTT.

The genes are TRBV18 and TRBJ2-5; D may match TRBD1 or TRBD2 (5 bases each). The CDR3 extends over 14 amino acids. V was shortened by 3 bases and J by 5 bases, with 13 bases between the two germline ends. The germline V gene has CDR1 KGHSH and CDR2 LQKENI. The CDR3 protein is CASSPVQGGETQYF. For the CDR3, the DNA is TGTGCCAGCTCACCGGTGCAGGGCGGGGAGACCCAGTACTTC.

This chain connects TRBV15 to TRBJ2-7; D remains ambiguous. V was shortened by 0 bases and J by 7 bases, with 7 bases between the two germline ends. Germline V gives CDR1 LNHNV, CDR2 YYDKDF (reference sequence). The CDR3 has 12 residues. The CDR3 loop is CATSRDMGEQYF. In DNA form, the CDR3 reads TGTGCCACCAGCAGAGATATGGGGGAGCAGTACTTC.

The rearrangement uses TRBV5-4 and TRBJ2-7; D might be TRBD1 (5 bases). CDR1 is SGHNT and CDR2 is YYREEE in the germline V gene (reference sequence). The CDR3 contains 15 residues. V lost 4 bases to trimming and J lost 2 bases, with 16 bases between them. The CDR3 is CASSNRQQITYEQYF. CDR3 coding DNA: TGTGCCAGCAGCAACCGACAGCAGATAACCTACGAGCAGTACTTC. The entire variable domain, with the rest obtained from reference TRBV5-4 and TRBJ2-7, is as follows: ETGVTQSPTHLIKTRGQQVTLRCSSQSGHNTVSWYQQALGQGPQFIFQYYREEENGRGNFPPRFSGLQFPNYSSELNVNALELDDSALYLCASSNRQQITYEQYFGPGTRLTVT.

The rearrangement joins TRBV15 to TRBJ2-3; 11 nucleotides align to TRBD2. Germline trimming cut 3 bases from V and 0 bases from J; bases unmatched to any gene: 2. The CDR3 is 16 residues long. The germline V gene encodes CDR1 LNHNV and CDR2 YYDKDF (reference sequence). Here the CDR3 reads CATSRGLAASTDTQYF. Written as DNA, the CDR3 is TGTGCCACCAGCAGGGGACTAGCGGCTAGCACAGATACGCAGTATTTT.

The chain employs TRBV5-1 and TRBJ2-2; 13 bases are a match to TRBD2. Germline trimming cut 4 bases from V and 6 bases from J; bases unmatched to any gene: 3. There are 15 residues in the CDR3. Germline V gene sequence: CDR1 SGHRS, CDR2 YFSETQ. The CDR3 protein is CASSPGTSGAGELFF. The CDR3 DNA follows: TGCGCCAGCAGCCCCGGGACTAGCGGGGCCGGGGAGCTGTTTTTT.